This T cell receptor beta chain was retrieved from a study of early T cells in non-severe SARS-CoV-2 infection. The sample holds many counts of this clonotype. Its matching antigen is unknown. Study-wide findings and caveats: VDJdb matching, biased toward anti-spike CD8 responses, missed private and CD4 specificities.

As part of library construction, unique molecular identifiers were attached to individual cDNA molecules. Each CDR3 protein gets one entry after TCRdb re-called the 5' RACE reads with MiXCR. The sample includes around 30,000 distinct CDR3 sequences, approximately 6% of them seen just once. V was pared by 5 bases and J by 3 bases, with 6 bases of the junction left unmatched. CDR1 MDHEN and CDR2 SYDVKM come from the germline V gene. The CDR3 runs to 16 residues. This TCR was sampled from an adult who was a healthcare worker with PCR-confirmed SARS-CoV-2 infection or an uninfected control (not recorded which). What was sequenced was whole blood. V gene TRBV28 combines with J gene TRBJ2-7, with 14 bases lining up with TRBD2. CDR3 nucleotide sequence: TGTGCCAGCAGTCCGGGACTAGCGGGAGTACTCTACGAGCAGTACTTC. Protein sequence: CASSPGLAGVLYEQYF.